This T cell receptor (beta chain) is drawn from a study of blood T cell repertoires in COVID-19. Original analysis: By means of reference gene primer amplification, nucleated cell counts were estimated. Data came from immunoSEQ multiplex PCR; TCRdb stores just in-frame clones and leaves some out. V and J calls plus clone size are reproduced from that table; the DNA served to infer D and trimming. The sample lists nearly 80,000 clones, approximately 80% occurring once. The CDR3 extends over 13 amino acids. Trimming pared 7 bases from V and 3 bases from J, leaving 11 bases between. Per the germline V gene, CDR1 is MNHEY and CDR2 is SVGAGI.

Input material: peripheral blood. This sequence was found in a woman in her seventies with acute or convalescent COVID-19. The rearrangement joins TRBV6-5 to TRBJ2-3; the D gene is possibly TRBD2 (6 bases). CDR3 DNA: TGTGCCAGCACCGGGGGATGGACAGATACGCAGTATTTT. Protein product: CASTGGWTDTQYF.